A single sample is the source of the 9 T cell receptor beta chains below, sequenced in a study of low-dose radiotherapy and immunotherapy resistance in tumors. Primers used for first-strand cDNA, a TRAV- and TRBV-specific set, covered both alpha and beta chains. TCR amplification used roughly 20 PCR cycles, a constant-region primer and a V-primer adapter. Each CDR3 protein gets one entry after TCRdb re-called the reads with MiXCR. The data show tens of thousands of distinct CDR3 sequences, over 15% seen once. The time point: before trial treatment. The specimen was PBMCs, collected before treatment. The origin of the receptors is a male donor with prostate cancer.

This clonotype was seen ten or more times. The J gene is TRBJ1-6, the V gene TRBV5-6, with 8 bases aligning to TRBD1. The V gene end was trimmed by 3 bases and the J gene end by 8 bases; junction bases not matched to a gene: 13. Germline CDR1 is SGHDT and CDR2 is YYEEEE. The CDR3 extends over 17 amino acids. CDR3: CASSSTFRGQVDSPLHF. In DNA form, the CDR3 reads TGTGCCAGCAGCTCGACGTTCAGGGGGCAAGTTGATTCACCCCTCCACTTT.

This clonotype was observed many times. The chain employs TRBV18 and TRBJ2-7; maybe TRBD2 (5 bases). This CDR3 contains 14 residues. Germline lookup yields CDR1 KGHSH and CDR2 LQKENI. The germline V and J ends were trimmed by 0 bases and 3 bases, with 9 bases remaining between them. The CDR3 region has the DNA TGTGCCAGCTCACCACCGGTCGAGGGCTACGAGCAGTACTTC. Translated, it gives CASSPPVEGYEQYF. Full variable domain (outside the CDR3, taken from reference TRBV18 and TRBJ2-7): NAGVMQNPRHLVRRRGQEARLRCSPMKGHSHVYWYRQLPEEGLKFMVYLQKENIIDESGMPKERFSAEFPKEGPSILRIQQVVRGDSAAYFCASSPPVEGYEQYFGPGTRLTVT.

This clonotype occurred many times. The CDR3 protein is CASTGVGAFEKLFF. The CDR3 DNA is TGTGCCAGCACGGGCGTCGGAGCGTTTGAAAAACTGTTTTTT. The chain has TRBV2 and TRBJ1-4; D gene ambiguous. CDR3 length: 14 residues. Between the trimmed V and J ends, which lost 7 bases and 7 bases, there was a span of 16 bases. Germline-derived CDR1 and CDR2 are SNHLY and FYNNEI. Full variable domain (remainder filled in from reference TRBV2 and TRBJ1-4): EPEVTQTPSHQVTQMGQEVILRCVPISNHLYFYWYRQILGQKVEFLVSFYNNEISEKSEIFDDQFSVERPDGSNFTLKIRSTKLEDSAMYFCASTGVGAFEKLFFGSGTQLSVL.

Note on this clonotype: A read error likely explains this, since a far larger clone differs by one base. V usage is TRBV7-9 and J usage is TRBJ1-5; a possible D gene is TRBD1 (5 bases). The CDR3 runs to 14 residues. CDR1 and CDR2 (germline): SEHNR, FQNEAQ (reference sequence). V was shortened by 3 bases and J by 7 bases, with 13 bases between the two germline ends. The CDR3 here is CASSLGSQEQPQHF. The CDR3 DNA reads as TGTGCCAGCAGCTTGGGTTCACAGGAGCAGCCCCAGCATTTT.

This clonotype was detected many times. V usage is TRBV10-1 and J usage is TRBJ2-1, with 7 bases fitting TRBD2. The trim removed 0 bases at V and 4 bases at J, leaving 6 bases unmatched. The CDR3 has 16 residues. Germline CDR1 and CDR2: WNHNN and SYGVQD (reference sequence). CDR3 protein: CASSESKLASYNEQFF. The CDR3, as DNA: TGCGCCAGCAGTGAGTCAAAACTAGCGTCGTACAATGAGCAGTTCTTC.

This clonotype was counted ten times or more. The chain carries TRBV20-1 and TRBJ2-2, with D hard to call. The V end was cut by 0 bases, the J end by 2 bases, with 10 bases between. The CDR3 totals 15 residues. Germline assignment: CDR1 DFQATT and CDR2 SNEGSKA (reference sequence). The CDR3: CSARDAQINTGELFF. The DNA of the CDR3 is TGCAGTGCTAGAGATGCACAGATTAACACCGGGGAGCTGTTTTTT.

This chain joins TRBV12-3 or TRBV12-4 and TRBJ2-2, with 7 bases identical to TRBD2. Unmatched junction bases numbered 11, after V lost 4 bases and J lost 6 bases. This CDR3 contains 16 residues. The CDR3 loop is CASSSRGGSRPGELFF. CDR3 coding DNA: TGTGCCAGCAGTTCGCGCGGGGGATCTAGACCCGGGGAGCTGTTTTTT.

This clonotype has a count of ten or more. Written as DNA, the CDR3 is TGTGCCAGCAGTCAGCGGGTGGAGGCAGATACGCAGTATTTT. Translation: CASSQRVEADTQYF. This sequence joins TRBV12-3 or TRBV12-4 and TRBJ2-3, with a tentative D call TRBD2 (6 bases). The CDR3 runs to 14 residues. Trimming removed 5 bases from V and 4 bases from J, with 13 bases in between.

This clonotype showed up many times. The genes are TRBV2 and TRBJ2-7; D gene ambiguous. Germline V lookup: CDR1 SNHLY, CDR2 FYNNEI. This CDR3 contains 15 residues. Between the trimmed V and J ends, which lost 1 base and 2 bases, there was a span of 12 bases. CDR3 in amino acids: CASSEDRTETYEQYF. For the CDR3, the DNA is TGTGCCAGCAGTGAAGATCGGACGGAGACCTACGAGCAGTACTTC.